These 20 T cell receptor beta chains came from one sample sequenced in a study of shared clonotypes between healthy human individuals. The assay was immunoSEQ multiplex PCR, and TCRdb's table has in-frame clones only and misses some. This sample has 2 million to 3 million clones, with under 95% found just once. The specimen was naive CD4+ T cells from PBMCs. The subset denotes: CD45RA+ positively selected. The receptors originated from a man between 18 and 29 years old in good health. Some clones in this sample may be carry-over from other donors' samples.

The gene calls are TRBV5-4 and TRBJ2-3; D call uncertain. Per the germline V gene, CDR1 is SGHNT and CDR2 is YYREEE (reference sequence). The CDR3 totals 15 residues. Between the trimmed V and J ends, which lost 0 bases and 4 bases, there was a span of 12 bases. The CDR3 region has the DNA TGTGCCAGCAGCTTGGACCCGGCGGTTGCAGATACGCAGTATTTT. It translates to CASSLDPAVADTQYF.

The J gene is TRBJ2-3, the V gene TRBV29-1; no definite D call. Germline V gene data show CDR1 as SQVTM and CDR2 as ANQGSEA. This CDR3 contains 13 residues. V lost 4 bases and J lost 1, with 9 bases in between. CDR3 DNA sequence: TGCAGCGTTGGGTGGAGCCGCACAGATACGCAGTATTTT. Amino acids: CSVGWSRTDTQYF.

The rearrangement uses TRBV6-6 and TRBJ2-1; TRBD2 aligns across 7 bases. This CDR3 has 15 amino acids. V gave up 2 bases and J gave up 5 bases; unmatched junction bases: 6. Germline lookup yields CDR1 MNHNY and CDR2 SVGAGI (reference sequence). CDR3 sequence (DNA): TGTGCCAGCAGTTACAGGCTAGCGGATAACAATGAGCAGTTCTTC. Translation gives CASSYRLADNNEQFF.

V and J are TRBV5-1 and TRBJ2-7, with 14 positions matching TRBD2. The CDR3 loop spans 16 amino acids. CDR1 SGHRS and CDR2 YFSETQ come from the germline V gene. V trimming: 4 bases; J trimming: 4 bases; junction bases outside the gene matches: 7. The CDR3 is CASSTGLAGALYEQYF. Written as DNA, the CDR3 is TGCGCCAGCAGCACGGGACTAGCGGGAGCGTTGTACGAGCAGTACTTC.

V and J are TRBV5-1 and TRBJ2-1, with 12 nucleotides matching TRBD2. The germline V gene encodes CDR1 SGHRS and CDR2 YFSETQ. The CDR3 contains 16 residues. Trimming took 4 bases from V and 5 from J; bases not matched to a gene: 7. The CDR3 is CASSQATSGRNNEQFF. The CDR3 bases are TGCGCCAGCAGCCAGGCTACTAGCGGGAGGAACAATGAGCAGTTCTTC.

The chain joins TRBV5-1 to TRBJ1-4; D perhaps matches TRBD1 (5 bases). V was shortened by 0 bases and J by 8 bases, with 11 bases between the two germline ends. Germline CDR1 SGHRS, CDR2 YFSETQ. The CDR3 covers 14 residues. CDR3 coding DNA: TGCGCCAGCAGCTTGGTGGGGCGCGAAGAAAAACTGTTTTTT. Amino acid sequence: CASSLVGREEKLFF.

This sequence joins TRBV15 and TRBJ1-4; 8 nucleotides line up with TRBD1. CDR1 is LNHNV and CDR2 is YYDKDF in the germline V gene (reference sequence). CDR3 length: 16 amino acids. J lost 14 bases, V lost 5 bases, and 19 bases had no gene match. Here the CDR3 DNA reads TGTGCCACCAGCGAAGGACAGGGCTTGGTTCAATCTTTGCTGTTTTTT. Translated, it gives CATSEGQGLVQSLLFF.

V usage is TRBV28 and J usage is TRBJ2-3; TRBD2 aligns across 9 bases. After removal of 2 bases from V and 3 bases from J, the junction contained 0 bases not matched to a gene. The CDR3 runs to 14 residues. Looked up from germline, CDR1 is MDHEN and CDR2 is SYDVKM. CDR3 residues: CASSLLAGTDTQYF. Written as DNA, the CDR3 is TGTGCCAGCAGTTTACTAGCGGGGACAGATACGCAGTATTTT.

The table lists this clone with a count of one. This rearrangement joins TRBV5-4 to TRBJ2-1; D may be TRBD1 (6 bases). The CDR3 contains 15 residues. The V gene lost 4 bases and the J gene lost 6 bases, with 17 bases spanning the gap. The germline CDR1 and CDR2 sequences are SGHNT and YYREEE (reference sequence). DNA for the CDR3: TGTGCCAGCAGCCCAACGGACAGAGCCAGCAATGAGCAGTTCTTC. Translating it yields CASSPTDRASNEQFF. Using reference TRBV5-4 and TRBJ2-1 for the parts outside the CDR3, the full variable domain is ETGVTQSPTHLIKTRGQQVTLRCSSQSGHNTVSWYQQALGQGPQFIFQYYREEENGRGNFPPRFSGLQFPNYSSELNVNALELDDSALYLCASSPTDRASNEQFFGPGTRLTVL.

To note about this clone: Other DNA sequences in the sample encode the same CDR3. The CDR3 here is CASSLQGSEQYF. The CDR3 DNA follows: TGTGCCAGCAGTTTACAGGGGTCCGAGCAGTACTTC. This chain links TRBV28 with TRBJ2-7; D might be TRBD1 (6 bases). The CDR3 contains 12 residues. The germline CDR1 and CDR2 sequences are MDHEN and SYDVKM. V lost 2 bases and J lost 6, with 8 bases in between.

The V gene is TRBV29-1, the J gene TRBJ2-7; 10 positions agree with TRBD1. Losses at the gene ends were 5 bases for V and 9 bases for J; bases not matched to a gene: 13. The germline V gene encodes CDR1 SQVTM and CDR2 ANQGSEA. The CDR3 sequence is 14 residues long. The DNA of the CDR3 is TGCAGCGTTAAGTATGGGACAGGGGATCCCGGGCAGTACTTC. Translating it yields CSVKYGTGDPGQYF.

The rearrangement joins TRBV11-2 to TRBJ2-7; 9 nucleotides line up with TRBD1. V lost 1 base and J lost 7; bases outside the gene matches: 5. The CDR3 is 14 amino acids. CDR1 SGHAT and CDR2 FQNNGV come from the germline V gene. This chain's CDR3 is CASSLGTGAREQYF. The DNA of the CDR3 is TGTGCCAGCAGCTTAGGGACAGGGGCTCGAGAGCAGTACTTC. Supplemented by reference TRBV11-2 and TRBJ2-7, the full variable domain reads EAGVAQSPRYKIIEKRQSVAFWCNPISGHATLYWYQQILGQGPKLLIQFQNNGVVDDSQLPKDRFSAERLKGVDSTLKIQPAKLEDSAVYLCASSLGTGAREQYFGPGTRLTVT.

This CDR3 is CASSLPGQGIGANVLTF. The CDR3, as DNA: TGTGCCAGCAGTTTACCGGGACAGGGTATTGGGGCCAACGTCCTGACTTTC. J is TRBJ2-6 and V is TRBV28; 9 nucleotides agree with TRBD1. V lost 2 bases and J lost 3; bases outside the gene matches: 5. CDR3 length: 17 amino acids. CDR1 is MDHEN and CDR2 is SYDVKM in the germline V gene.

The chain combines TRBV25-1 with TRBJ2-6; TRBD2 might be the D (5 bases). Trimming pared 6 bases from V and 1 base from J, leaving 10 bases between. CDR1 and CDR2 from the germline V gene are MGHDK and SYGVNS. The CDR3 covers 15 residues. The DNA of the CDR3 is TGTGCCAGCAGGGCCACGGGATCTGGGGCCAACGTCCTGACTTTC. Translated: CASRATGSGANVLTF.

The chain uses TRBV27 and TRBJ2-4; D is perhaps TRBD2 (6 bases). The germline V and J ends were trimmed by 0 bases and 5 bases, with 20 bases remaining between them. This CDR3 contains 18 residues. Germline CDR1 is MNHEY and CDR2 is SMNVEV (reference sequence). For the CDR3, the DNA is TGTGCCAGCAGTTTATCCCCCGAGGCACCGGGGGACGAAAACATTCAGTACTTC. Protein product: CASSLSPEAPGDENIQYF.

CDR3 nucleotide sequence: TGCGCCAGCAGCCAAGAACAGGGGGACCAGCCCCAGCATTTT. This encodes CASSQEQGDQPQHF. The chain employs TRBV4-1 and TRBJ1-5; 8 nucleotides align to TRBD1. The CDR3 runs 14 residues. Germline trimming cut 0 bases from V and 7 bases from J; bases unmatched to any gene: 2. Germline-derived CDR1 and CDR2 are MGHRA and YSYEKL.

This clone was picked up a small number of times. The V and J genes are TRBV28 and TRBJ2-1; possibly TRBD2 for D (6 bases). CDR3 size: 16 residues. Trimming took 8 bases from V and 10 from J, leaving 27 bases between them. Germline V gene sequence: CDR1 MDHEN, CDR2 SYDVKM. Here the CDR3 reads CASYLRWREHTPEQFF. Written as DNA, the CDR3 is TGTGCCAGCTATCTCCGGTGGCGGGAACATACACCAGAGCAGTTCTTC.

The chain employs TRBV19 and TRBJ1-2; D is undetermined. The germline CDR1 and CDR2 sequences are LNHDA and SQIVND (reference sequence). With 1 base removed from V and 6 bases from J, the gap between germline ends came to 12 bases. The CDR3 is 14 amino acids. The CDR3 here is CASSIGRATNGYTF. The CDR3 DNA follows: TGTGCCAGTAGTATAGGGAGGGCTACTAATGGCTACACCTTC. Looking up the rest from reference TRBV19 and TRBJ1-2 gives the full variable domain: DGGITQSPKYLFRKEGQNVTLSCEQNLNHDAMYWYRQDPGQGLRLIYYSQIVNDFQKGDIAEGYSVSREKKESFPLTVTSAQKNPTAFYLCASSIGRATNGYTFGSGTRLTVV.

This clone was seen only a few times. The chain links TRBV2 to TRBJ1-1; D might be TRBD1 (5 bases). The CDR3 has 13 residues. V was pared by 8 bases and J by 1 base, with 11 bases between. Germline loops: CDR1 SNHLY, CDR2 FYNNEI. The CDR3 DNA follows: TGTGCCAGCGGAGGGGAAGCGAACACTGAAGCTTTCTTT. It is translated as CASGGEANTEAFF.

J is TRBJ1-5 and V is TRBV6-5; D may be TRBD1 (6 bases). Germline V CDR1 and CDR2: MNHEY, SVGAGI. CDR3 length: 12 amino acids. Trimming took 7 bases from V and 5 from J, leaving 9 bases between them. CDR3 nucleotide sequence: TGTGCCAGCAAAAAGGGGGATCAGCCCCAGCATTTT. Its protein is CASKKGDQPQHF.